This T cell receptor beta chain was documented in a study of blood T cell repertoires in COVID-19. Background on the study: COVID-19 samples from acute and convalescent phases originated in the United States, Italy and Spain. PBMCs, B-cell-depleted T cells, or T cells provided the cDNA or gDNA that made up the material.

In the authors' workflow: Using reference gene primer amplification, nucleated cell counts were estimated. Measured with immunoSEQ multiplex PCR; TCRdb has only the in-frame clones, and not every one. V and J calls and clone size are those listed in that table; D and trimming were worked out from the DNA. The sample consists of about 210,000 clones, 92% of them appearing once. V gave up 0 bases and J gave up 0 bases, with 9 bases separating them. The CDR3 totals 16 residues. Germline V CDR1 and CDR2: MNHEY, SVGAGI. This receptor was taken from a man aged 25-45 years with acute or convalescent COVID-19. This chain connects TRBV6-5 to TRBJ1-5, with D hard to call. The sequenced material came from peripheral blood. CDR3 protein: CASSYSTRNSNQPQHF. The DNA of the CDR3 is TGTGCCAGCAGTTACTCGACTCGGAATAGCAATCAGCCCCAGCATTTT.